These 16 T cell receptor beta chains originate from one sample sequenced in a study of blood T cell repertoires in COVID-19. TCRdb's table, derived via immunoSEQ multiplex PCR, lists solely in-frame clones and lacks some. The sample records about 120,000 clones, 80% to 90% being singletons. The sequenced material came from peripheral blood. These receptors came from a man between 65 and 85 years old with active or convalescent COVID-19.

The chain has TRBV5-1 and TRBJ2-6; 8 positions agree with TRBD1. This CDR3 is built from 16 residues. Germline V gene lookup returns CDR1 SGHRS and CDR2 YFSETQ. V lost 4 bases to trimming and J lost 0 bases; unmatched junction nucleotides: 3. The CDR3 reads CASSRTGTSGANVLTF. Here the CDR3 DNA reads TGCGCCAGCAGCCGGACAGGGACCTCTGGGGCCAACGTCCTGACTTTC.

The V gene is TRBV11-2, the J gene TRBJ2-5, with TRBD2 matching over 10 bases. J was trimmed by 1 base and V by 3 bases; bases with no gene match: 2. CDR1 and CDR2 (germline): SGHAT, FQNNGV. The CDR3 has 15 amino acids. CDR3 region: CASSLSSGGQETQYF. In DNA form, the CDR3 reads TGTGCCAGCAGCTTGTCTAGCGGGGGCCAAGAGACCCAGTACTTC.

The rearrangement joins TRBV11-1 to TRBJ2-1; perhaps TRBD1 as D (6 bases). Germline V lookup: CDR1 SGHAT, CDR2 FQDESV (reference sequence). This CDR3 has 14 residues. V lost 4 bases to trimming and J lost 3 bases, with 10 bases between them. CDR3 nucleotide sequence: TGTGCCAGCAGCTCAGGGGCTGGCTACAATGAGCAGTTCTTC. It encodes CASSSGAGYNEQFF. Using reference TRBV11-1 and TRBJ2-1 for the parts outside the CDR3, the full variable domain is EAEVAQSPRYKITEKSQAVAFWCDPISGHATLYWYRQILGQGPELLVQFQDESVVDDSQLPKDRFSAERLKGVDSTLKIQPAELGDSAMYLCASSSGAGYNEQFFGPGTRLTVL.

The genes are TRBV18 and TRBJ2-2; D not resolved. Germline V gene lookup returns CDR1 KGHSH and CDR2 LQKENI. The V end lost 0 bases, the J end lost 1 base, and 9 bases lay between the germline ends. The CDR3 spans 16 residues. The CDR3 spells CASSPPWQENTGELFF. As DNA, the CDR3 is TGTGCCAGCTCACCACCGTGGCAGGAGAACACCGGGGAGCTGTTTTTT.

The rearrangement uses TRBV27 and TRBJ2-1; D might be TRBD2 (6 bases). The germline V gene has CDR1 MNHEY and CDR2 SMNVEV (reference sequence). The CDR3 is 16 residues long. Trimming cost V 5 bases and J 0 bases, with 14 bases left between them. The DNA for the CDR3 is TGTGCCAGCAGTCCACGCGGGGCCAGCTCCTACAATGAGCAGTTCTTC. Its translation is CASSPRGASSYNEQFF.

The rearrangement uses TRBV6-5 and TRBJ1-5; tentatively, D is TRBD1 (6 bases). Per the germline V gene, CDR1 is MNHEY and CDR2 is SVGAGI. The CDR3 consists of 15 residues. V lost 6 bases and J 2 bases, leaving 14 bases between the germline ends. The CDR3 DNA is TGTGCCAGCAGGTCCAGGGGTGAGGGCAATCAGCCCCAGCATTTT. It translates to CASRSRGEGNQPQHF.

Only a few counts were recorded for this clone. The chain recombines TRBV13 with TRBJ1-2; 9 bases line up with TRBD1. This CDR3 has 14 residues. V was clipped by 6 bases and J by 5 bases; unmatched bases: 7. CDR1 PRHDT and CDR2 FYEKMQ come from the germline V gene (reference sequence). The CDR3 DNA follows: TGTGCCAGCAGACCCGGGACAGGGTTTTATGGCTACACCTTC. Encoded protein: CASRPGTGFYGYTF.

Worth noting for this clone: In the same sample, other DNA sequences code for this CDR3. The chain links TRBV4-2 to TRBJ2-2; D is possibly TRBD1 (5 bases). Germline lookup yields CDR1 LGHNA and CDR2 YNFKEQ. The ends were cut back, 1 base at V and 1 base at J, with 7 bases in the middle. CDR3 length equals 15 residues. The CDR3 here is CASSQGTKNTGELFF. The CDR3 coding sequence is TGTGCCAGCAGCCAAGGGACAAAGAACACCGGGGAGCTGTTTTTT.

The count of this clone is one. The chain carries TRBV6-6 and TRBJ1-3; D perhaps matches TRBD1 (5 bases). The germline gives CDR1 MNHNY, CDR2 SVGAGI (reference sequence). The CDR3 has 14 amino acids. Trimming removed 6 bases at V and 2 bases at J, with 11 bases between. CDR3 coding DNA: TGTGCCAGCAGCCAGGGTAGGACTGGAAACACCATATATTTT. This translates into CASSQGRTGNTIYF.

The chain uses TRBV3-1 (or the pseudogene TRBV3-2) and TRBJ2-1; TRBD2 agrees at 8 bases. The CDR3 is 20 amino acids. The trim removed 4 bases at V and 0 bases at J, leaving 17 bases unmatched. CDR1 and CDR2 (germline): LGHDT, YNNKEL (reference sequence). The CDR3 nucleotides are TGTGCCAGCAGCCGAGATCTGGCGACTGGCGGGAGGCCCTCCTACAATGAGCAGTTCTTC. This codes for CASSRDLATGGRPSYNEQFF.

V usage is TRBV7-9 and J usage is TRBJ1-1; D is unresolved. The CDR3 has 12 amino acids. Germline CDR1 SEHNR, CDR2 FQNEAQ (reference sequence). Between the trimmed V and J ends, which lost 5 bases and 3 bases, there was a span of 7 bases. CDR3 coding DNA: TGTGCCAGCAGCCGACAAGACACTGAAGCTTTCTTT. Amino acid sequence: CASSRQDTEAFF.

This sequence joins TRBV27 and TRBJ1-4; D may be TRBD1 (5 bases). The V end lost 0 bases, the J end lost 8 bases, and 13 bases lay between the germline ends. This CDR3 spans 15 amino acids. Germline CDR1 reads MNHEY; CDR2 reads SMNVEV (reference sequence). In DNA, the CDR3 is TGTGCCAGCAGTTTATCCCGGACAAGGTTGGAAAAACTGTTTTTT. Protein: CASSLSRTRLEKLFF.

The V and J genes are TRBV6-5 and TRBJ1-6; 9 bases map to TRBD1. The trim removed 4 bases at V and 7 bases at J, leaving 5 bases unmatched. Germline V CDR1 and CDR2: MNHEY, SVGAGI. The CDR3 spans 15 residues. CDR3 nucleotides: TGTGCCAGCAGTTTCCTGGACAGGGGAAATTCACCCCTCCACTTT. This sequence encodes CASSFLDRGNSPLHF.

DNA for the CDR3: TGTGCCAGCAGTGACCTGAATTCACCCCTCCACTTT. It yields the protein CASSDLNSPLHF. This chain connects TRBV6-4 to TRBJ1-6, with D uncertain. V was cut by 2 bases and J by 7 bases, with 3 bases left in between. Germline-derived CDR1 and CDR2 are MRHNA and SNTAGT. The CDR3 is 12 residues long.

This clone occurred once. The chain combines TRBV7-9 with TRBJ1-1, with TRBD1 matching over 8 bases. The length of the CDR3 is 17 residues. The V and J ends lost 5 bases and 5 bases, in that order; junction bases with no gene match: 16. Germline CDR1 SEHNR, CDR2 FQNEAQ (reference sequence). The CDR3 reads CASSPGTGQMGTTEAFF. As DNA, the CDR3 is TGTGCCAGCAGCCCGGGGACAGGTCAAATGGGTACGACTGAAGCTTTCTTT. Full variable domain (rest looked up from reference TRBV7-9 and TRBJ1-1): DTGVSQNPRHKITKRGQNVTFRCDPISEHNRLYWYRQTLGQGPEFLTYFQNEAQLEKSRLLSDRFSAERPKGSFSTLEIQRTEQGDSAMYLCASSPGTGQMGTTEAFFGQGTRLTVV.

The chain joins TRBV5-1 to TRBJ1-1, with D tentatively TRBD1 (6 bases). The germline V and J ends were trimmed by 4 bases and 0 bases, with 10 bases remaining between them. The CDR3 is made up of 14 amino acids. Per germline, CDR1 SGHRS and CDR2 YFSETQ. Written as DNA, the CDR3 is TGCGCCAGCAGCCCCGACAGGATGAACACTGAAGCTTTCTTT. The encoded protein is CASSPDRMNTEAFF.